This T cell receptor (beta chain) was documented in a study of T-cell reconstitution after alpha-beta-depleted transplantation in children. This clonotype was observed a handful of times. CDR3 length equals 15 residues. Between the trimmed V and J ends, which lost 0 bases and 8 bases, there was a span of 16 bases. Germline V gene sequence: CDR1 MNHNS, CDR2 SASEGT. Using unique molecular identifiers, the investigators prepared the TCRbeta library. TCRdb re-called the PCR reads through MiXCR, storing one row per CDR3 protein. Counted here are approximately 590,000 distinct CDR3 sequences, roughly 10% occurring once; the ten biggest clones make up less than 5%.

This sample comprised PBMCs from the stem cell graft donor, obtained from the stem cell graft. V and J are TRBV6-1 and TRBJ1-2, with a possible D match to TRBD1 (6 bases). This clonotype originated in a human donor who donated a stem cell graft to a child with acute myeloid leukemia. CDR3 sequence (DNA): TGTGCCAGCAGTGAAGCGTTTACAGGGTCTGGCGGCTACACCTTC. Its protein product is CASSEAFTGSGGYTF.